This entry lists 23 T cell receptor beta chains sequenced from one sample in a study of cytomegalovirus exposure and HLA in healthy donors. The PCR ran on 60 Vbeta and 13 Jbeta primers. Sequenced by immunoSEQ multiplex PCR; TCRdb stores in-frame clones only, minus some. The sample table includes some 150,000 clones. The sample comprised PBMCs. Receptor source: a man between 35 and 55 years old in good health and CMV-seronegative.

For the CDR3, the DNA is TGTGCCAGCAGTCAAACCGGGACACTTAAAGCTTTCTTT. Protein product: CASSQTGTLKAFF. This chain links TRBV6-5 with TRBJ1-1; possibly TRBD1 for D (6 bases). Trimming left V 5 bases short and J 9 bases short, with 16 bases between. The germline V gene has CDR1 MNHEY and CDR2 SVGAGI. CDR3 length equals 13 residues.

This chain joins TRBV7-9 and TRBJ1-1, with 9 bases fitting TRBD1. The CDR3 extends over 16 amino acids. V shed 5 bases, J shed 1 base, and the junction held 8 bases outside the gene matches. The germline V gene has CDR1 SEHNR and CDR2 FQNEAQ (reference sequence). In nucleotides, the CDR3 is TGTGCCAGCAGCCTACCGGGACAGGGAACGAACACTGAAGCTTTCTTT. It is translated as CASSLPGQGTNTEAFF. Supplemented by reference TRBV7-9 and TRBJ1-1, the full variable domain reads DTGVSQNPRHKITKRGQNVTFRCDPISEHNRLYWYRQTLGQGPEFLTYFQNEAQLEKSRLLSDRFSAERPKGSFSTLEIQRTEQGDSAMYLCASSLPGQGTNTEAFFGQGTRLTVV.

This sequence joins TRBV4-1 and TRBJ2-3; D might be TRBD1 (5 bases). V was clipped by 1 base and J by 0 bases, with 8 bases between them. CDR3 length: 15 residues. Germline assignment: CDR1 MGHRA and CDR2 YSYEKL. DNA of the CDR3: TGCGCCAGCAGCCAAGGACAGTACAGCACAGATACGCAGTATTTT. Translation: CASSQGQYSTDTQYF.

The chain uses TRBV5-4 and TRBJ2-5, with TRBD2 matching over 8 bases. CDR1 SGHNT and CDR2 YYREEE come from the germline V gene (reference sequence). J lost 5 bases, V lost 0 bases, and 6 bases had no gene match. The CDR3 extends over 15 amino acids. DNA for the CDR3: TGTGCCAGCAGCTTGGCCGGGGGGGGCGGGGAGACCCAGTACTTC. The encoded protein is CASSLAGGGGETQYF.

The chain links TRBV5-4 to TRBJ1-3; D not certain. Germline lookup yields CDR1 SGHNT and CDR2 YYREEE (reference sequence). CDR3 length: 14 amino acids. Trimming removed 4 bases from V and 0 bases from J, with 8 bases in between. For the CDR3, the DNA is TGTGCCAGCAGCGAGGCCGACTCTGGAAACACCATATATTTT. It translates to CASSEADSGNTIYF.

The CDR3 loop is CASSQGYQGSQPQHF. In DNA, the CDR3 is TGCGCCAGCAGCCAAGGCTATCAGGGCAGCCAGCCCCAGCATTTT. V is TRBV4-3 and J is TRBJ1-5, with D perhaps matching TRBD1 (5 bases). The CDR3 runs 15 residues. V lost 1 base and J lost 7, with 14 bases in between. CDR1 LGHNA and CDR2 YSLEER come from the germline V gene.

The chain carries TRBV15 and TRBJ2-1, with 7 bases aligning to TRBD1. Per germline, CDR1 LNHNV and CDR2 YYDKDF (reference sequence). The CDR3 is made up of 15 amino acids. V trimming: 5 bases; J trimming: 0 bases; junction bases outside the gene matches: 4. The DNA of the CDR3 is TGTGCCACCAGCCCAGACAGGGCCTCCTACAATGAGCAGTTCTTC. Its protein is CATSPDRASYNEQFF.

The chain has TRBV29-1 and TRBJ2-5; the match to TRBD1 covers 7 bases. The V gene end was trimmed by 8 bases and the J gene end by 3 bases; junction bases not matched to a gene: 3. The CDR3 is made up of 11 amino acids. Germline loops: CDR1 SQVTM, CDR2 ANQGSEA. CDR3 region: CSLGTEETQYF. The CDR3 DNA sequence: TGCAGCCTAGGGACAGAAGAGACCCAGTACTTC.

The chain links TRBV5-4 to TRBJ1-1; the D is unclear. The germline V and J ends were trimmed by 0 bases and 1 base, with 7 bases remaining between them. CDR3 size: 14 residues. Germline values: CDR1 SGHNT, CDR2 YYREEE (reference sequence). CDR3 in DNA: TGTGCCAGCAGCTTGGCCGCGGAGAACACTGAAGCTTTCTTT. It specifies CASSLAAENTEAFF.

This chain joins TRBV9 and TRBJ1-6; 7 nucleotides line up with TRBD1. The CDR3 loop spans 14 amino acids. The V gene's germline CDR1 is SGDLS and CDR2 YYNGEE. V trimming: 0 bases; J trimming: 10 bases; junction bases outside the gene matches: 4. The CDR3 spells CASSVVDRESPLHF. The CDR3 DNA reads TGTGCCAGCAGCGTAGTCGACAGGGAGTCACCCCTCCACTTT.

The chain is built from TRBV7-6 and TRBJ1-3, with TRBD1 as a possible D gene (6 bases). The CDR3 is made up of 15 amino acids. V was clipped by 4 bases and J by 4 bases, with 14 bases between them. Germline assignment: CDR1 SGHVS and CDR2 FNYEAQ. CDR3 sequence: CASSSKQGGGNTIYF. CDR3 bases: TGTGCCAGCAGCTCGAAACAGGGTGGAGGAAACACCATATATTTT. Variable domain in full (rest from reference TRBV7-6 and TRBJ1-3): GAGVSQSPRYKVTKRGQDVALRCDPISGHVSLYWYRQALGQGPEFLTYFNYEAQQDKSGLPNDRFSAERPEGSISTLTIQRTEQRDSAMYRCASSSKQGGGNTIYFGEGSWLTVV.

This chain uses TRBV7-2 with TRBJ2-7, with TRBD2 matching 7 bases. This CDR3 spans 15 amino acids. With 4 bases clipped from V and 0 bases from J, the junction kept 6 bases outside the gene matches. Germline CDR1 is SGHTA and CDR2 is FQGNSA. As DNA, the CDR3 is TGTGCCAGCAGCTCTCAAAGCGGGGACTCCTACGAGCAGTACTTC. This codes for CASSSQSGDSYEQYF.

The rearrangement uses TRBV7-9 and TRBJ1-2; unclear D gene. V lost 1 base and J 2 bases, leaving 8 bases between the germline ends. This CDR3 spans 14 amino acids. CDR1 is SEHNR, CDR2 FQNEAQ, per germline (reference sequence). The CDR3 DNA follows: TGTGCCAGCAGCTTAGTTTCAACAAACTATGGCTACACCTTC. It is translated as CASSLVSTNYGYTF.

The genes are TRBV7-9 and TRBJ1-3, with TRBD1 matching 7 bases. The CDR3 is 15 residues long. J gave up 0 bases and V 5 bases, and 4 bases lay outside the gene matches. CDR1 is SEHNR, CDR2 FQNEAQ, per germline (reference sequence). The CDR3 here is CASSTTGSSGNTIYF. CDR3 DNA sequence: TGTGCCAGCAGCACGACAGGGAGCTCTGGAAACACCATATATTTT.

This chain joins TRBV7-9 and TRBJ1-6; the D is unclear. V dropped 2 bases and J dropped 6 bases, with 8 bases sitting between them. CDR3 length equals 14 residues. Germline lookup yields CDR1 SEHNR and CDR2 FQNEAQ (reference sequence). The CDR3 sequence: CASSLRDGNSPLHF. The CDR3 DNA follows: TGTGCCAGCAGCTTACGGGATGGTAATTCACCCCTCCACTTT. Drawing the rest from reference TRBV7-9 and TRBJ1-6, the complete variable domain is DTGVSQNPRHKITKRGQNVTFRCDPISEHNRLYWYRQTLGQGPEFLTYFQNEAQLEKSRLLSDRFSAERPKGSFSTLEIQRTEQGDSAMYLCASSLRDGNSPLHFGNGTRLTVT.

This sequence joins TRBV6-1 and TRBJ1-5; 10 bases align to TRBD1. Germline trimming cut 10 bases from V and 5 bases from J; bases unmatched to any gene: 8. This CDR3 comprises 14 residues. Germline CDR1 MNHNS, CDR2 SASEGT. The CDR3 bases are TGTGCCATACGGACAGGGGGTAAAGATCAGCCCCAGCATTTT. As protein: CAIRTGGKDQPQHF.

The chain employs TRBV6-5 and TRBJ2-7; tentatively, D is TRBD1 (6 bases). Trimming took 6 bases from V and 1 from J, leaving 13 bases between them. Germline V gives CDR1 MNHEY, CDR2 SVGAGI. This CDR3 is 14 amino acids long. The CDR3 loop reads CASSFLQGSYEQYF. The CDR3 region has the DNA TGTGCCAGCAGCTTCCTACAGGGTTCCTACGAGCAGTACTTC.

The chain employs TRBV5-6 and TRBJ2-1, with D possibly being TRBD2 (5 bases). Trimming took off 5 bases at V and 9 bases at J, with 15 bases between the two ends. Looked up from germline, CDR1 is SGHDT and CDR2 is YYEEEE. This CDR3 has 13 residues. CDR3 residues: CASSSYTGVEQFF. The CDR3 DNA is TGTGCCAGCAGTTCATACACCGGGGTTGAGCAGTTCTTC.

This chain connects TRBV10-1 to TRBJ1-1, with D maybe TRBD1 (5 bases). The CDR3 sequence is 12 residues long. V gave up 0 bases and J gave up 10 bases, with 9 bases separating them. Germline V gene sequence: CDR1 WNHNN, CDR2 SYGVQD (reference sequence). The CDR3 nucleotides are TGCGCCAGCAGTGAGTCCGGGGGAGGAGCTTTCTTT. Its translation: CASSESGGGAFF.

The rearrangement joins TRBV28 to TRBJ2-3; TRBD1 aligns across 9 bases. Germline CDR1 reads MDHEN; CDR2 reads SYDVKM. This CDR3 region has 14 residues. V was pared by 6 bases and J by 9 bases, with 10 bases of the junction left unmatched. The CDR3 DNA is TGTGCCAGCAGCCCAAGGACAGGGGATGCAACGCAGTATTTT. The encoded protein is CASSPRTGDATQYF.

The CDR3 reads CSVLTGGYGYTF. CDR3 DNA sequence: TGCAGCGTGTTGACAGGGGGCTATGGCTACACCTTC. V is TRBV29-1 and J is TRBJ1-2; 9 bases fit TRBD1. V lost 6 bases and J lost 4; bases outside the gene matches: 3. Looked up from germline, CDR1 is SQVTM and CDR2 is ANQGSEA. CDR3 length: 12 amino acids.

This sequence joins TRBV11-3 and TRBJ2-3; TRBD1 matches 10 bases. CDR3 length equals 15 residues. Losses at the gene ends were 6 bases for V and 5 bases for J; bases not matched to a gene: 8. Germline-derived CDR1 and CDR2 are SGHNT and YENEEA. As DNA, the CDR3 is TGTGCCAGCAGTACCGGGACAGGGGCTGAAGATACGCAGTATTTT. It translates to CASSTGTGAEDTQYF.

In DNA form, the CDR3 reads TGTGCCAGCAGTATTGGCGGGGACAGCGATCAGCCCCAGCATTTT. Protein product: CASSIGGDSDQPQHF. The chain combines TRBV6-4 with TRBJ1-5, with 7 bases fitting TRBD1. With 5 bases clipped from V and 5 bases from J, the junction kept 9 bases outside the gene matches. The CDR3 length is 15 residues. CDR1 MRHNA and CDR2 SNTAGT come from the germline V gene.